The following is a T cell receptor beta chain sequence with its context. Libraries were prepared by immunoSEQ multiplex PCR; TCRdb keeps only in-frame clonotypes and omits some of them. The profile shows about 100,000 clones, roughly 95% of them singletons. The sample is drawn from a study of OX40 agonist ivuxolimab in advanced cancers. Across the study: In this trial design, patients received ivuxolimab intravenously at 0.01 to 10 mg/kg every 2 weeks. A male proportion of about 80% was recorded, with mean age around 62 years and range about 20 to 79.

The CDR3 length is 16 residues. Trimming took off 0 bases at V and 2 bases at J, with 14 bases between the two ends. Germline V gene sequence: CDR1 SGHDN, CDR2 FVKESK. This sequence joins TRBV14 and TRBJ2-7, with D tentatively TRBD2 (5 bases). The sequence came from an adult with an advanced solid tumor such as melanoma, head and neck, liver or kidney cancer. The starting material was CD4+ or CD8+ T cells sorted from blood, obtained in a trial of the OX40 agonist ivuxolimab. CDR3 coding DNA: TGTGCCAGCAGCCAAGATAGCGCAGGTTTTACCTACGAGCAGTACTTC. Translated, it gives CASSQDSAGFTYEQYF.